This T cell receptor beta chain was recovered during a study of cytomegalovirus exposure and HLA in healthy donors. PCR amplification relied on 60 Vbeta primers (plus 13 Jbeta primers). Profiled with immunoSEQ multiplex PCR; TCRdb holds only in-frame clones, not every one. The table lists over 65,000 clones, around 74% of them singletons. Study-wide points: Later analysis suggested most CMV-associated TCR beta chains were HLA-restricted. CMV antigen specificity was confirmed in vitro for three CMV-associated chains. Presence/absence results assume similar sequencing depth per donor, which may not hold.

As to this clone: The target antigen is unknown.

Between the trimmed V and J ends, which lost 0 bases and 6 bases, there was a span of 15 bases. Germline CDR1 SGHDN, CDR2 FVKESK. This CDR3 contains 15 residues. Sequenced sample: PBMCs. The sequence was obtained from a woman aged 25 to 39 in good health and CMV-seropositive. The J gene is TRBJ2-7, the V gene TRBV14, with a weak D call TRBD1 (5 bases). CDR3 sequence (DNA): TGTGCCAGCAGCCAAGACAGGGTTCCCACTCGCGAGCAGTACTTC. Amino acids: CASSQDRVPTREQYF.